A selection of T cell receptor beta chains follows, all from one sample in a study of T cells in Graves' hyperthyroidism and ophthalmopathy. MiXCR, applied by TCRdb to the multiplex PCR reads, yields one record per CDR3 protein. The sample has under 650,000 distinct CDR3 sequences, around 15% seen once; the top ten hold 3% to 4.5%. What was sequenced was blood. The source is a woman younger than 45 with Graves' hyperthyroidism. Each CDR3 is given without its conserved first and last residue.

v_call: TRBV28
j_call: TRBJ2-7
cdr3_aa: ASSFQDLPSYEQY

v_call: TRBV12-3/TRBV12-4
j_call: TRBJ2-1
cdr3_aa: ASSFGPNSLGEQF

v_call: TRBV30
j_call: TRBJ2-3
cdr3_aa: AWSGTSAWTSTDTQY

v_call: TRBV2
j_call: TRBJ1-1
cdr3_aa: ASRERGGNTEAF

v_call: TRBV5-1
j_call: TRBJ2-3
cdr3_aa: ASSLAGASGIDTQY

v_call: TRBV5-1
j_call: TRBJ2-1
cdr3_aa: ASSLGAGLNEQF

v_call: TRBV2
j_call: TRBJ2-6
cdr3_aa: ASCPRVSSGANVLT

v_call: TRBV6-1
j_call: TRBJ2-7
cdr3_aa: ASTQGRRQY

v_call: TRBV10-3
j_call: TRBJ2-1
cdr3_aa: AISEGGDEQF

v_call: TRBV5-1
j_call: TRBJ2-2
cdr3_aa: ASSLRLARSNGELF